The 17 T cell receptor beta chains below all came from one sample that was sequenced in a study of T cell responses to AZD1222 COVID-19 vaccine. Profiled with immunoSEQ multiplex PCR; TCRdb holds only in-frame clones, not every one. The sample records roughly 120,000 clones, roughly 87% being singletons. The sequencing used peripheral blood, collected on day 0 of AZD1222 vaccination. The receptors were sampled from an adult in good health.

This clone has a handful of counts. The V call is TRBV19, the J call TRBJ1-5; D remains ambiguous. The CDR3 runs to 11 residues. The germline gives CDR1 LNHDA, CDR2 SQIVND (reference sequence). The ends were cut back, 7 bases at V and 11 bases at J, with 12 bases in the middle. This chain's CDR3 is CASTWEGAQHF. The CDR3 DNA is TGTGCCAGTACCTGGGAGGGAGCCCAGCATTTT.

This clone was found once. The chain is built from TRBV5-1 and TRBJ2-1, with TRBD2 matching 11 bases. This CDR3 has 18 amino acids. V was clipped by 3 bases and J by 1 base; unmatched bases: 9. Germline V lookup: CDR1 SGHRS, CDR2 YFSETQ. CDR3 DNA: TGCGCCAGCAGCTCACGGACTAGCGGGTTCCAATCCTACAATGAGCAGTTCTTC. Protein product: CASSSRTSGFQSYNEQFF.

The chain is built from TRBV18 and TRBJ1-3; 7 bases match TRBD1. CDR3 length: 20 amino acids. Germline V gene data show CDR1 as KGHSH and CDR2 as LQKENI. V dropped 5 bases and J dropped 0; count of bases not matched to a gene: 19. CDR3: CASSSTSQGPTISSGNTIYF. In nucleotides, the CDR3 is TGTGCCAGCTCATCAACCTCACAGGGGCCTACAATCAGCTCTGGAAACACCATATATTTT.

The rearrangement joins TRBV15 to TRBJ1-4, with 7 positions matching TRBD1. This CDR3 is 17 amino acids long. CDR1 is LNHNV, CDR2 YYDKDF, per germline (reference sequence). Germline trimming cut 0 bases from V and 3 bases from J; bases unmatched to any gene: 7. The CDR3 sequence: CATSRDLPTGPNEKLFF. The CDR3 region has the DNA TGTGCCACCAGCAGAGACCTCCCGACAGGGCCTAATGAAAAACTGTTTTTT.

The gene calls are TRBV4-1 and TRBJ1-2; 9 nucleotides align to TRBD1. Losses at the gene ends were 2 bases for V and 3 bases for J; bases not matched to a gene: 7. CDR1 is MGHRA, CDR2 YSYEKL, per germline. CDR3 length equals 16 residues. The chain's CDR3 is CASSQLSTGGDYGYTF. CDR3 sequence (DNA): TGCGCCAGCAGCCAACTATCGACAGGGGGAGACTATGGCTACACCTTC.

The chain couples TRBV5-4 to TRBJ2-1, with D perhaps matching TRBD1 (6 bases). This CDR3 contains 15 residues. V gave up 4 bases and J gave up 8 bases, with 19 bases separating them. The germline V gene has CDR1 SGHNT and CDR2 YYREEE (reference sequence). The DNA for the CDR3 is TGTGCCAGCAGCCCCGGGGCAGGGGACATGGATGAGCAGTTCTTC. The encoded protein is CASSPGAGDMDEQFF.

With respect to this clone: At one of its ends the junction is not consistent with the germline gene, which may arise from a read error. This rearrangement joins TRBV5-6 to TRBJ1-5; D call uncertain. The length of the CDR3 is 16 residues. From germline, CDR1 is SGHDT and CDR2 YYEEEE. CDR3 loop: CTSSFREGYSNQPQHF. CDR3 sequence (DNA): TGTACCAGCAGCTTTCGTGAAGGTTATAGCAATCAGCCCCAGCATTTT.

This clone was counted once. V and J are TRBV2 and TRBJ1-1; 7 bases line up with TRBD1. The CDR3 has 13 amino acids. In germline, CDR1 is SNHLY, CDR2 FYNNEI. Trimming removed 7 bases from V and 8 bases from J; junction bases left unmatched: 10. This chain's CDR3 is CASTLDQGGEAFF. CDR3 DNA: TGTGCCAGCACCCTCGACCAGGGGGGCGAAGCTTTCTTT.

This clone was counted only a few times. This rearrangement joins TRBV11-2 to TRBJ1-6; D call uncertain. V lost 5 bases, J lost 9 bases, and 14 bases lay in between. The CDR3 contains 14 residues. The germline CDR1 and CDR2 sequences are SGHAT and FQNNGV. The CDR3 DNA is TGTGCCAGCAGCCAGAACGTCGGTAGTTCACCCCTCCACTTT. This codes for CASSQNVGSSPLHF. Full variable domain (outside the CDR3, taken from reference TRBV11-2 and TRBJ1-6): EAGVAQSPRYKIIEKRQSVAFWCNPISGHATLYWYQQILGQGPKLLIQFQNNGVVDDSQLPKDRFSAERLKGVDSTLKIQPAKLEDSAVYLCASSQNVGSSPLHFGNGTRLTVT.

This clone was counted a few times. CDR3 bases: TGTGCCACCCCCCGGACCTCCTACGAGCAGTACTTC. It specifies CATPRTSYEQYF. This chain joins TRBV24-1 and TRBJ2-7, with no clear D. The germline gives CDR1 KGHDR, CDR2 SFDVKD. V dropped 9 bases and J dropped 0 bases, with 8 bases sitting between them. The CDR3 is 12 amino acids.

This chain links TRBV28 with TRBJ1-5, with D tentatively TRBD1 (5 bases). This CDR3 contains 13 residues. V was shortened by 8 bases and J by 5 bases, with 13 bases between the two germline ends. Germline values: CDR1 MDHEN, CDR2 SYDVKM. The CDR3 sequence is CASPTGRDQPQHF. As DNA, the CDR3 is TGTGCCAGCCCTACAGGCCGGGATCAGCCCCAGCATTTT.

Points on this clone: The junction differs from germline at one of its ends, possibly a read error. The genes are TRBV28 and TRBJ1-5; D gene unclear. Germline assignment: CDR1 MDHEN and CDR2 SYDVKM. The CDR3 is made up of 15 amino acids. This chain's CDR3 is CASSQETDRNRPQHF. The CDR3, as DNA: TGTGCCAGCAGTCAAGAGACGGATAGGAATCGGCCCCAGCATTTT. The whole variable domain, filled in from reference TRBV28 and TRBJ1-5, reads DVKVTQSSRYLVKRTGEKVFLECVQDMDHENMFWYRQDPGLGLRLIYFSYDVKMKEKGDIPEGYSVSREKKERFSLILESASTNQTSMYLCASSQETDRNRPQHFGDGTRLSIL.

The rearrangement joins TRBV7-2 to TRBJ1-1; 7 bases align to TRBD1. V lost 4 bases, J lost 0 bases, and 2 bases stayed unmatched. Germline V gene data show CDR1 as SGHTA and CDR2 as FQGNSA. The CDR3 is 14 amino acids. The CDR3 bases are TGTGCCAGCAGCTGGACAGGTGTGAACACTGAAGCTTTCTTT. Encoded protein: CASSWTGVNTEAFF.

The chain employs TRBV19 and TRBJ2-3, with TRBD1 matching 7 bases. The CDR3 extends over 15 amino acids. The germline V gene has CDR1 LNHDA and CDR2 SQIVND (reference sequence). J lost 5 bases, V lost 6 bases, and 11 bases had no gene match. The CDR3 DNA reads as TGTGCCAGTAGCCTACAGGGGATCCCCCAAGATACGCAGTATTTT. This sequence encodes CASSLQGIPQDTQYF.

This clone was seen a single time. The rearrangement joins TRBV7-8 to TRBJ1-1; D is unresolved. Germline V CDR1 and CDR2: SGHVS, FQNEAQ. The CDR3 spans 12 residues. V was clipped by 1 base and J by 7 bases, with 7 bases between them. The CDR3, as DNA: TGTGCCAGCAGCTTAGGCGGGGTTGAAGCTTTCTTT. Its protein is CASSLGGVEAFF.

V usage is TRBV28 and J usage is TRBJ2-1; D might be TRBD2 (6 bases). The CDR3 spans 15 residues. Trimming took off 5 bases at V and 6 bases at J, with 17 bases between the two ends. CDR1 is MDHEN, CDR2 SYDVKM, per germline. CDR3 sequence: CASSTSLPLSNEQFF. CDR3 nucleotides: TGTGCCAGCAGTACTAGCTTACCTCTCTCCAATGAGCAGTTCTTC.

The chain carries TRBV6-5 and TRBJ1-6, with TRBD1 matching 9 bases. Germline V gene lookup returns CDR1 MNHEY and CDR2 SVGAGI. With 6 bases clipped from V and 10 bases from J, the junction kept 7 bases outside the gene matches. This CDR3 comprises 14 residues. CDR3 sequence: CASRGTGFRSPLHF. The CDR3 DNA reads TGTGCCAGCAGGGGGACAGGGTTTCGCTCACCCCTCCACTTT.